Listed here are 3 T cell receptor beta chains from one sample, sequenced in a study of cytomegalovirus exposure and HLA in healthy donors. This PCR relied on a set of 60 Vbeta primers and 13 Jbeta primers. Data came from immunoSEQ multiplex PCR; TCRdb stores just in-frame clones and leaves some out. The sample records about 100,000 clones, just under 80% being singletons. Material for sequencing was PBMCs. All receptors derive from a man aged 25-45 years in good health and CMV-seronegative.

This chain links TRBV7-6 with TRBJ2-6; D is unresolved. This CDR3 has 16 residues. Per germline, CDR1 SGHVS and CDR2 FNYEAQ. V was cut by 5 bases and J by 3 bases, with 14 bases left in between. CDR3 nucleotides: TGTGCCAGCAGCCCTGAAGCAGGAATTGGGGCCAACGTCCTGACTTTC. Encoded protein: CASSPEAGIGANVLTF.

This clone was detected only a few times. The chain joins TRBV18 to TRBJ2-7, with a weak D call TRBD1 (5 bases). The CDR3 contains 10 residues. Trimming removed 9 bases at V and 3 bases at J, with 6 bases between. The germline V gene has CDR1 KGHSH and CDR2 LQKENI. In DNA form, the CDR3 reads TGTGCCAGAACAGGCTACGAGCAGTACTTC. This gives the protein CARTGYEQYF.

The J gene is TRBJ2-1, the V gene TRBV30, with TRBD2 matching over 10 bases. Trimming cost V 4 bases and J 7 bases; bases outside gene matches: 7. CDR3 length: 14 amino acids. Germline CDR1 is GTSNPN and CDR2 is SVGIG (reference sequence). CDR3 bases: TGTGCCTGGATACCGGGACTAGCGAGAAATGAGCAGTTCTTC. Amino acid sequence: CAWIPGLARNEQFF.